This T cell receptor (beta chain) was retrieved from a study of cytomegalovirus exposure and HLA in healthy donors (TCRdb year 2017). A note on the overall study: An earlier analysis of roughly 500 of the donors reported about 290 Gb of sequence data and more than 90 million unique TCR beta sequences from some 180 million T cells. Genome-wide SNP genotypes for about 55% of the roughly 670 donors were used in a later genetic analysis, which treated that subset as a discovery cohort. In the later analysis, no new phenotypic data were used to find candidate immune exposures; instead, reliance was placed on TCR beta sequences and their occurrence across donors. Of the approximately 400 genotyped donors, over 65% fell in the genetic ancestry cluster associated with self-reported Caucasian donors. In a later analysis, previously published TCR beta repertoires from 670 or so donors were re-analyzed and high-resolution HLA genotyping was added so that TCR occurrence patterns could be studied. The T cell repertoires of under 750 subjects were profiled by immunosequencing and related to cytomegalovirus serostatus. The number of typed donors differed by locus: 629-630 for A, B, C, DRB1 and DQB1; 522 for DQA1; 606 for DPA1; and 400 to 480 for DPB1. Among 350 to 400 genotyped donors of the cohort, an average of approximately 240,000 unique TCR beta nucleotide sequences were sequenced per donor, about a sixth of them non-productive. Along with the approximately 700-subject first cohort, a separate validation cohort of some 130 different subjects was used. The aim of the study was to test whether cataloging public T cell receptors could identify signatures of past pathogen exposure. In an earlier analysis of 587 of the donors, high-throughput TCR beta sequencing was used to judge whether each TCR beta V gene segment behaved as functional or pseudogenic. Approximately 300 gigabases of sequencing data and around 85 million unique TCR sequences made up an early release that covered over 550 HLA-typed donors. All discovery cohort repertoires had been generated using a single sequencing platform. HLA typing covered class I and class II loci at four-digit resolution. To predict cytomegalovirus infection status, the study combined high-throughput TCR immunosequencing, statistical association of individual TCRs with disease status, and machine learning. Donor age, sex, ethnicity and CMV serostatus were compiled together with the repertoire data. Because of strong linkage in the cohort, 5 or 6 DR-DQ haplotypes were treated as single units for association and clustering.

Findings and caveats that apply to the study as a whole: When HLA alleles, especially DR and DQ, strongly co-occurred, TCR associations were difficult to assign to individual alleles. Because some donors lacked HLA typing at each locus, the association tests relied only on the typed subset. In both the original and validation cohorts, the classifier was reported to diagnose cytomegalovirus status with high specificity and sensitivity. Most TCR sequences were seen in very few donors, while some public TCRs were found in many individuals. In vitro tests confirmed that three of the cytomegalovirus-associated TCR beta chains recognize cytomegalovirus antigens. Immune exposure information for the cohort was limited to CMV serostatus. According to the authors, the approach could potentially be generalized to other disease states and immunological phenotypes. A cluster of highly shared sequence variants was judged likely to be a technical artifact of the sequencing pipeline. According to a later analysis, TCR association rates differed among HLA loci, with DRB1 alleles showing the most associated TCRs and HLA-C alleles showing the fewest. Sequencing depth was assumed to be roughly uniform across donors in the presence/absence analyses, though that assumption may not hold. A further reported finding was that TCR beta sequences accurately predicted the HLA-A and HLA-B alleles for most subjects in the first cohort. In a later analysis, most CMV-associated TCR beta chains were found to appear HLA-restricted, with HLA associations seemingly driven largely by CMV exposure. The earlier analysis of approximately 540 of the donors excluded 15 to 20 rarely observed V segments, including chromosome 9 orphons, because counts were too low. A later analysis reported that several top co-occurrence clusters appeared linked to parvovirus B19, influenza, CMV and Epstein-Barr virus. An association between a missense DCLRE1C variant and V-gene and J-gene trimming of TCR beta chains was found in a later genetic analysis and replicated in an independent cohort. Linkage disequilibrium might explain the correlated functional status among segregating V segments, but an unknown experimental factor could not be excluded. Only TCR beta chains were sequenced in this cohort, and the absence of alpha or paired-chain data limited detectable features. The 87-base-pair reads could not distinguish some IMGT-functional V segments, including TRBV6-2 and TRBV6-3, so those segments were excluded. In a later analysis, HLA-associated TCR beta chains showed more clonal expansion and lower generation probabilities than non-associated chains that were equally common. A later genetic analysis reported fewer N-insertions in productive TCRs among donors in an Asian-associated ancestry cluster than the roughly 720-donor mean. In an earlier analysis of approximately 600 of the donors, most TCR beta V segments were observed in productive rearrangements about 90% or about 30% of the time, broadly matching IMGT annotations. Specific HLA alleles were associated with 16,951 TCR beta sequences at a false discovery rate of 0.05 in a later analysis. In the study, approximately 150 TCR beta chains were listed as associated with cytomegalovirus.

Of note for this clone: No antigen is known for it. No base quality information exists; no much larger clone differs at one position.

Per the germline V gene (reference sequence), SGHKS is the CDR1 and YYEKEE is the CDR2. At the junction V is shortened by 4 bases and J by 2 bases; bases outside the gene matches: 3. Spanning cysteine to phenylalanine, the CDR3 consists of 13 amino acids. Just CDR3 DNA is preserved here, 39 bases in frame from base 1. Library preparation employed the immunoSEQ multiplex PCR assay. The multiplex PCR relied on a mix of 60 forward primers for TCR Vbeta segments and 13 reverse primers for TCR Jbeta segments. A multiplex PCR assay on genomic DNA amplified the CDR3 region of rearranged TCR beta genes. The amplified TCR beta libraries were sequenced on the Illumina HiSeq System as 87-base-pair reads. In the authors' own workflow: A later analysis tallied around 87 million unique TCR beta chains across the approximately 670 repertoires, and about 10 million of those chains were shared by two or more donors. A nearest-neighbor algorithm error-corrected the raw reads and collapsed the reads into unique sequences, merging closely related sequences to remove PCR and sequencing errors. To assign V, D and J gene segments, CDR3 sequences were aligned to IMGT reference sequences. For a sequence to be retained, at least a six-nucleotide match to both a V gene segment and a J gene segment was required. Rearrangements were called productive when the CDR3 lacked stop codons and stayed in frame with V and J; all others were non-productive. Following IMGT convention, CDR3 was defined as the stretch from the second conserved V-encoded cysteine to the conserved J-encoded phenylalanine. In an earlier analysis of more than 550 of the donors, sequences lacking an unambiguous match to a single V gene segment were excluded. An earlier analysis of under 750 of the donors called V segments functional above 56.7% productive rearrangements and segregating when the between-donor standard deviation exceeded 5%. A statistical classification framework was developed to diagnose cytomegalovirus status using the catalog of TCR beta chain sequences. In a later analysis, TCR nucleotide sequences were compared against IMGT/GENE-DB human TR gene sequences so that V and J genes could be assigned. A later analysis assigned CDR3 sequences and most-parsimonious VDJ recombination scenarios with the TCRdist pipeline. In a later analysis, each TCR beta chain was defined by its CDR3 amino acid sequence together with its V-gene family, and reads without a unique V-gene family were excluded. In a later analysis, 500 to 700 highly shared, low-generation-probability nucleotide sequences were removed to address suspected cross-contamination and a sequencing artifact. For each public chain, a later analysis derived a clonal expansion index from normalized ranks of inferred template counts within each repertoire. Generation probabilities in a later analysis came from a VDJ recombination model fitted to out-of-frame rearrangements, and those results were checked against IGoR. A later analysis scored TCR-TCR, TCR-HLA and TCR-CMV co-occurrence with hypergeometric tests, applying a repertoire-size bias correction to TCR pairs. False discovery rates were estimated in a later analysis by permuting HLA or CMV assignments 20 times. A later analysis grouped co-occurring TCRs with DBSCAN, adding TCRdist sequence similarity when clustering within HLA-allele-positive subsets. Co-occurrence clustering excluded repertoires with fewer than 30,000 or more than 120,000 public chains, plus five with anomalous nucleotide sharing. Entries here come from immuneACCESS through TCRdb and include only in-frame sequences with V and J called. Some clones fail to appear in such tables; in the studies checked, an unresolved V gene covers under half of the shortfall, and the cause of the remainder is unknown. The V and J calls and clone size are taken from that table; D and trimming were inferred from the DNA. This sample is represented by about 150,000 clones; 60% to 85% of them were singletons. The ten largest clones add up to 3% of the sample.

The cohort comprised some 730 healthy bone marrow donors. At the time of sampling, all cohort members were nominally healthy, though unrecorded immune exposures were likely present. The donor was CMV seropositive and belonged to the group of 250 to 300 seropositive cohort members. Each donor provided a peripheral blood sample, and peripheral blood mononuclear cells were used for TCR beta sequencing. Genomic DNA extraction from the blood cell samples was performed with the Qiagen DNeasy Blood Extraction Kit. The V gene is TRBV5-5 and the J gene is TRBJ2-7; a stretch of 7 junction bases matches TRBD1. This clonotype originated in a man aged 40-49 years in good health and CMV-seropositive. The source material was PBMCs. The nucleotide sequence is TGTGCCAGCAGCCAGCAGGGGGCCTACGAGCAGTACTTC. Protein translation: CASSQQGAYEQYF. Here the CDR3 is joined to the reference TRBV5-5 and TRBJ2-7 genes, and the full variable domain is: DAGVTQSPTHLIKTRGQQVTLRCSPISGHKSVSWYQQVLGQGPQFIFQYYEKEERGRGNFPDRFSARQFPNYSSELNVNALLLGDSALYLCASSQQGAYEQYFGPGTRLTVT.